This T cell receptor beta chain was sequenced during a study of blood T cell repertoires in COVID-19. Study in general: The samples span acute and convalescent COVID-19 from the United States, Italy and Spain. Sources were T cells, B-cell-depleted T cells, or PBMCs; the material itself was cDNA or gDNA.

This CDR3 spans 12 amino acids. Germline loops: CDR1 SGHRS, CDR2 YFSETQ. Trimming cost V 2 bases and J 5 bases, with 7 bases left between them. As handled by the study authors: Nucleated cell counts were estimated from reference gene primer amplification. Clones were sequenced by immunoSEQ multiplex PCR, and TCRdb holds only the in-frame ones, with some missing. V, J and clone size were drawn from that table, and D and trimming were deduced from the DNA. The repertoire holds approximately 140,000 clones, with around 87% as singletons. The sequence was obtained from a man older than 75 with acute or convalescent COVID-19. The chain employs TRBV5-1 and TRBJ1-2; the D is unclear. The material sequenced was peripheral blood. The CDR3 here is CASSLRGYGYTF. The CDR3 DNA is TGCGCCAGCAGCTTACGAGGGTATGGCTACACCTTC.